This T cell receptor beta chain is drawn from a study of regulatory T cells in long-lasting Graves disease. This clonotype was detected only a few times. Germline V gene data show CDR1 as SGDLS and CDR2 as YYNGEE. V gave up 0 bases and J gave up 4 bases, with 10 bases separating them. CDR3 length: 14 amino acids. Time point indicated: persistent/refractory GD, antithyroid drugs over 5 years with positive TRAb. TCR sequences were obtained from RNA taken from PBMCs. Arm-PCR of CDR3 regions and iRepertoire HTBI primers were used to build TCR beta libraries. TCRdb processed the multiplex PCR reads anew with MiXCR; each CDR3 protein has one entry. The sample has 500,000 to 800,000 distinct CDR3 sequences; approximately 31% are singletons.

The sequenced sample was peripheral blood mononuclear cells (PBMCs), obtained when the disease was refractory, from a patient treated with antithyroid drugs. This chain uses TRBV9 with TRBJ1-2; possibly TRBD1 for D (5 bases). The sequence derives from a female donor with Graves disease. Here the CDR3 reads CASSVETGGYGYTF. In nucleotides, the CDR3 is TGTGCCAGCAGCGTAGAGACCGGGGGCTATGGCTACACCTTC.